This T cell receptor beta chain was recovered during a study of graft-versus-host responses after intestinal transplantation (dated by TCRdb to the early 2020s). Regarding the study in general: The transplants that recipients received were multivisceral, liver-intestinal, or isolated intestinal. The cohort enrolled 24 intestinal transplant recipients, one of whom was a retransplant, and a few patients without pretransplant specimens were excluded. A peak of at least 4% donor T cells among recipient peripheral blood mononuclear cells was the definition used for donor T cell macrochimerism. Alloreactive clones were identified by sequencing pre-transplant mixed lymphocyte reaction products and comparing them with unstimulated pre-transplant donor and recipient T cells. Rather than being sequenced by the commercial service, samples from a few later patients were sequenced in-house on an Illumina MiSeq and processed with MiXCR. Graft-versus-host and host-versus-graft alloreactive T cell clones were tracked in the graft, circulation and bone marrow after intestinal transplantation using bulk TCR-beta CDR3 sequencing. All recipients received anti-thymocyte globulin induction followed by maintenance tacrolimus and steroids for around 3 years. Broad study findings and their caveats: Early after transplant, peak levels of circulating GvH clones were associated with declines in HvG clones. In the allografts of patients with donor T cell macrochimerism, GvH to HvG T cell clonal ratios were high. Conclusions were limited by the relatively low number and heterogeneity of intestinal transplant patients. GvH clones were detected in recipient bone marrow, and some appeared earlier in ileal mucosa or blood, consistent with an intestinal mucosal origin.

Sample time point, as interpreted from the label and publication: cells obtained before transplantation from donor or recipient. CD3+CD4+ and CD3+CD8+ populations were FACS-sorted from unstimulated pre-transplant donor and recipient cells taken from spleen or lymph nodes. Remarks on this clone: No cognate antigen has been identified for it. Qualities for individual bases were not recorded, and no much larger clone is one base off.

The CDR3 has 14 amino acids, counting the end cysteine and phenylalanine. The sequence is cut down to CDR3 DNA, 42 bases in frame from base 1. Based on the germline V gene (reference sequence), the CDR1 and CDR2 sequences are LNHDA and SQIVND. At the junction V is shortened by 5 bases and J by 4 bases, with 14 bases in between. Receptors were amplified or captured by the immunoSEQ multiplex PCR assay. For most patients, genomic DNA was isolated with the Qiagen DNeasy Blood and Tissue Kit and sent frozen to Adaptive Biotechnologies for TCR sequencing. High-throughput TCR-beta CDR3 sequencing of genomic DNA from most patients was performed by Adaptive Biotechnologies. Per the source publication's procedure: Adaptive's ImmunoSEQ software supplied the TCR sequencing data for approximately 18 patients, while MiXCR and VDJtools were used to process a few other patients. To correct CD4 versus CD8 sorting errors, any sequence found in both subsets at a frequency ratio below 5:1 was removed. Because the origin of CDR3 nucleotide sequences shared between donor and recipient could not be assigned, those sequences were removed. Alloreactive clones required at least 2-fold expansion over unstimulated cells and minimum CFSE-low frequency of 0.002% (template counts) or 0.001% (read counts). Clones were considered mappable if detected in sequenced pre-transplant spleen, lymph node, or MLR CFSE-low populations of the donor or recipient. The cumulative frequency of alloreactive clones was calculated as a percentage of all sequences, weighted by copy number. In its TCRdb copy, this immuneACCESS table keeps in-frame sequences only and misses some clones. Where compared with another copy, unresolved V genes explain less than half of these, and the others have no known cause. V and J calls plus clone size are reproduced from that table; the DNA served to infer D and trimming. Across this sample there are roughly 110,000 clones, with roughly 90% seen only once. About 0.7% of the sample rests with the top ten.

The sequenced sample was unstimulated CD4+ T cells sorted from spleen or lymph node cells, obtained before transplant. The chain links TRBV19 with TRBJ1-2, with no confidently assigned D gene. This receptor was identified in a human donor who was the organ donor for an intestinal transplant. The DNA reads TGTGCCAGTAGTCCCTCTCGGACGCCCTATGGCTACACCTTC. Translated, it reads CASSPSRTPYGYTF. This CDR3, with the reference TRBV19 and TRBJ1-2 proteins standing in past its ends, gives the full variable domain DGGITQSPKYLFRKEGQNVTLSCEQNLNHDAMYWYRQDPGQGLRLIYYSQIVNDFQKGDIAEGYSVSREKKESFPLTVTSAQKNPTAFYLCASSPSRTPYGYTFGSGTRLTVV.